Shown below are 26 T cell receptor beta chains from a single sample sequenced in a study of T cells in Graves' hyperthyroidism and ophthalmopathy. Template material for amplifying TCR beta CDR3 regions consisted of RNA transcripts. The TCR CDR3 first-round RT-PCR relied on the HTBI primer set. TCRdb re-derived calls from the multiplex PCR reads in MiXCR, one entry per CDR3 protein. Of approximately 710,000 distinct CDR3 sequences listed, roughly 17% are singletons. The sample comprised blood. These receptors came from a man aged 50-60 years with Graves' hyperthyroidism.

This chain connects TRBV20-1 to TRBJ2-7; tentative D call: TRBD1 (6 bases). This CDR3 comprises 13 residues. The germline V and J ends were trimmed by 4 bases and 2 bases, with 12 bases remaining between them. Germline assignment: CDR1 DFQATT and CDR2 SNEGSKA (reference sequence). CDR3 amino acids: CSATRDITYEQYF. The CDR3 region has the DNA TGCAGTGCTACACGGGACATAACCTACGAGCAGTACTTC.

In this sample, this clonotype turned up many times. The chain links TRBV2 to TRBJ1-2, with D tentatively TRBD1 (6 bases). The CDR3 is 14 amino acids. Germline V gene sequence: CDR1 SNHLY, CDR2 FYNNEI. V lost 5 bases, J lost 4 bases, and 14 bases lay in between. This chain's CDR3 is CASSKDREGYGYTF. For the CDR3, the DNA is TGTGCCAGCAGTAAGGACAGAGAAGGCTATGGCTACACCTTC.

This clonotype has only a few counts. This chain uses TRBV12-3 or TRBV12-4 with TRBJ1-4; weak D call: TRBD1 (6 bases). The CDR3 totals 15 residues. The V end lost 8 bases, the J end lost 6 bases, and 19 bases lay between the germline ends. CDR3 DNA sequence: TGTGCCAGCCCACACGTCGGGGGGCATGATGAAAAACTGTTTTTT. Translated: CASPHVGGHDEKLFF.

The CDR3 here is CASSSHMDSPLHF. The CDR3 nucleotides are TGTGCCAGCAGCTCGCACATGGATTCACCCCTCCACTTT. The chain combines TRBV7-3 with TRBJ1-6; no clear D gene. The germline gives CDR1 SGHTA, CDR2 FQGTGA. The CDR3 has 13 residues. V lost 4 bases and J 8 bases, leaving 9 bases between the germline ends. The entire variable domain, with the rest obtained from reference TRBV7-3 and TRBJ1-6, is as follows: GAGVSQTPSNKVTEKGKYVELRCDPISGHTALYWYRQSLGQGPEFLIYFQGTGAADDSGLPNDRFFAVRPEGSVSTLKIQRTERGDSAVYLCASSSHMDSPLHFGNGTRLTVT.

This clonotype was seen repeatedly, ten times or more. The chain uses TRBV6-1 and TRBJ2-7; perhaps TRBD1 as D (5 bases). The CDR3 spans 14 residues. Germline V gene data show CDR1 as MNHNS and CDR2 as SASEGT. V was pared by 5 bases and J by 2 bases, with 13 bases between. The CDR3 reads CASSPQTAAYEQYF. Written as DNA, the CDR3 is TGTGCCAGCAGTCCCCAGACAGCTGCCTACGAGCAGTACTTC.

The table lists this clonotype with many counts. J is TRBJ2-1 and V is TRBV11-2; maybe TRBD2 (6 bases). Germline lookup yields CDR1 SGHAT and CDR2 FQNNGV. This CDR3 comprises 14 residues. V lost 3 bases to trimming and J lost 6 bases, with 12 bases between them. This CDR3 is CASSFAGTLNEQFF. The CDR3 coding sequence is TGTGCCAGCAGCTTTGCCGGGACTCTCAATGAGCAGTTCTTC.

This clonotype came up a few times. This chain links TRBV27 with TRBJ2-7, with D perhaps being TRBD1 or TRBD2 (5 bases each). Germline CDR1 is MNHEY and CDR2 is SMNVEV (reference sequence). This CDR3 region has 14 residues. V was clipped by 3 bases and J by 2 bases, with 11 bases between them. This CDR3 reads CASSLFGTTYEQYF. CDR3 bases: TGTGCCAGCAGTTTGTTCGGGACCACCTACGAGCAGTACTTC.

In its sample, this clonotype was seen many times. This chain connects TRBV28 to TRBJ2-3; 7 bases align to TRBD2. The ends lost 3 bases at V and 1 base at J; junction bases unmatched: 4. Germline loops: CDR1 MDHEN, CDR2 SYDVKM. This CDR3 has 15 amino acids. The CDR3 region is CASSFPSGGTDTQYF. The CDR3 DNA reads as TGTGCCAGCAGTTTCCCTAGCGGAGGCACAGATACGCAGTATTTT.

This clonotype was recorded many times. The J gene is TRBJ2-5, the V gene TRBV2, with D perhaps matching TRBD1 (6 bases). Germline assignment: CDR1 SNHLY and CDR2 FYNNEI. Trimming stripped 6 bases from V and 5 bases from J, with 13 bases between. The CDR3 extends over 13 amino acids. The CDR3 nucleotides are TGTGCCAGCAGGAACAGGGTCGGGGAGACCCAGTACTTC. Translation gives CASRNRVGETQYF.

This clonotype appeared a few times. J is TRBJ2-2 and V is TRBV27; 9 nucleotides agree with TRBD2. Germline V CDR1 and CDR2: MNHEY, SMNVEV (reference sequence). This CDR3 has 17 amino acids. Trimming cost V 0 bases and J 5 bases; bases outside gene matches: 7. As DNA, the CDR3 is TGTGCCAGCAGTTTATCCCAAGCGGGAGGATATACCGGGGAGCTGTTTTTT. Its protein product is CASSLSQAGGYTGELFF.

This clonotype has only one observation. This may come from a read error, since a much larger clone is one base off. V is TRBV9 and J is TRBJ1-1; D is unclear. The CDR3 is 16 amino acids. Germline-derived CDR1 and CDR2 are SGDLS and YYNGEE. V was pared by 0 bases and J by 2 bases, with 14 bases between. CDR3 DNA: TGTGCCAGCAGCGTAGCCCCTGATGGACGTAACACTGAAGCTTTCTTT. Translation gives CASSVAPDGRNTEAFF. Drawing the rest from reference TRBV9 and TRBJ1-1, the complete variable domain is DSGVTQTPKHLITATGQRVTLRCSPRSGDLSVYWYQQSLDQGLQFLIQYYNGEERAKGNILERFSAQQFPDLHSELNLSSLELGDSALYFCASSVAPDGRNTEAFFGQGTRLTVV.

This clonotype was counted ten times or more. V usage is TRBV5-6 and J usage is TRBJ2-1, with 8 nucleotides matching TRBD1. CDR3 length: 16 residues. Germline assignment: CDR1 SGHDT and CDR2 YYEEEE. The trim removed 0 bases at V and 3 bases at J, leaving 5 bases unmatched. The DNA for the CDR3 is TGTGCCAGCAGCTTGGCGACAGGGGAAAACTACAATGAGCAGTTCTTC. The encoded protein is CASSLATGENYNEQFF.

This clonotype has at least ten counts. This rearrangement joins TRBV18 to TRBJ2-7; 7 bases are shared with TRBD1. This CDR3 is 13 amino acids long. Unmatched junction bases numbered 5, after V lost 6 bases and J lost 3 bases. From germline, CDR1 is KGHSH and CDR2 LQKENI. The CDR3 bases are TGTGCCAGCTCCGAGGGACAGCTCTACGAGCAGTACTTC. Protein product: CASSEGQLYEQYF.

This clonotype came up a few times. The J gene is TRBJ1-1, the V gene TRBV20-1; D is unclear. The germline CDR1 and CDR2 sequences are DFQATT and SNEGSKA (reference sequence). Trimming removed 2 bases from V and 0 bases from J, with 10 bases in between. The CDR3 is 14 residues long. CDR3 in DNA: TGCAGTGCTAGAACCCAGCTCATGAACACTGAAGCTTTCTTT. Encoded protein: CSARTQLMNTEAFF.

This clonotype was detected ten times or more. The chain links TRBV9 to TRBJ2-6; D unresolved. V gave up 2 bases and J gave up 1 base, with 4 bases separating them. The CDR3 spans 14 residues. CDR1 and CDR2 (germline): SGDLS, YYNGEE. The CDR3 sequence: CASSVESGANVLTF. CDR3 nucleotides: TGTGCCAGCAGCGTGGAATCTGGGGCCAACGTCCTGACTTTC.

The sample holds many counts of this clonotype. The V and J genes are TRBV7-9 and TRBJ2-1; 9 bases are a match to TRBD2. Germline-derived CDR1 and CDR2 are SEHNR and FQNEAQ (reference sequence). This CDR3 is 18 amino acids long. J lost 4 bases, V lost 4 bases, and 14 bases had no gene match. The CDR3 region is CASSSLSSGDLRYNEQFF. The DNA for the CDR3 is TGTGCCAGCAGCTCATTATCTAGCGGGGACTTACGGTACAATGAGCAGTTCTTC.

This clonotype has ten or more counts. The J gene is TRBJ2-1, the V gene TRBV28; 8 nucleotides agree with TRBD1. The CDR3 extends over 14 amino acids. V lost 5 bases, J lost 6 bases, and 6 bases stayed unmatched. Germline-derived CDR1 and CDR2 are MDHEN and SYDVKM. The CDR3 nucleotides read TGTGCCAGCAGTCACCCCGGGACAGGCAATGAGCAGTTCTTC. The encoded protein is CASSHPGTGNEQFF.

This clonotype has a count of ten or more. This rearrangement joins TRBV2 to TRBJ1-1; D remains unclear. The germline V and J ends were trimmed by 10 bases and 5 bases, with 14 bases remaining between them. Per the germline V gene, CDR1 is SNHLY and CDR2 is FYNNEI. This CDR3 spans 12 amino acids. CDR3 amino acids: CATFRVRTEAFF. Here the CDR3 DNA reads TGTGCCACCTTTCGGGTGCGGACTGAAGCTTTCTTT. The whole variable domain, filled in from reference TRBV2 and TRBJ1-1, reads EPEVTQTPSHQVTQMGQEVILRCVPISNHLYFYWYRQILGQKVEFLVSFYNNEISEKSEIFDDQFSVERPDGSNFTLKIRSTKLEDSAMYFCATFRVRTEAFFGQGTRLTVV.

Many counts were recorded for this clonotype. V usage is TRBV24-1 and J usage is TRBJ2-7; either TRBD1 or TRBD2 may fit D (7 bases each). CDR1 is KGHDR and CDR2 is SFDVKD in the germline V gene. V dropped 10 bases and J dropped 2 bases, with 11 bases sitting between them. This CDR3 contains 12 residues. In nucleotides, the CDR3 is TGTGCCACAGCGGGACAGACCTACGAGCAGTACTTC. Amino acid sequence: CATAGQTYEQYF.

This clonotype was counted many times. The chain carries TRBV7-2 and TRBJ2-7; D is ambiguous. The germline CDR1 and CDR2 sequences are SGHTA and FQGNSA. The CDR3 is 14 amino acids. V dropped 5 bases and J dropped 2 bases, with 13 bases sitting between them. Written as DNA, the CDR3 is TGTGCCAGCAGCCCCTCTATGAAACCCTACGAGCAGTACTTC. It encodes CASSPSMKPYEQYF.

The table lists this clonotype with a few counts. The V call is TRBV19, the J call TRBJ2-4, with a possible D match to TRBD1 (5 bases). The CDR3 runs to 16 residues. Germline assignment: CDR1 LNHDA and CDR2 SQIVND (reference sequence). The V end was cut by 4 bases, the J end by 0 bases, with 13 bases between. The CDR3 DNA is TGTGCCAGTAGTACCATAACAGGAATAGCCAAAAACATTCAGTACTTC. Its protein product is CASSTITGIAKNIQYF. Combining the CDR3 with reference TRBV19 and TRBJ2-4 gives the whole variable domain DGGITQSPKYLFRKEGQNVTLSCEQNLNHDAMYWYRQDPGQGLRLIYYSQIVNDFQKGDIAEGYSVSREKKESFPLTVTSAQKNPTAFYLCASSTITGIAKNIQYFGAGTRLSVL.

There are a few counts of this clonotype. This chain uses TRBV25-1 with TRBJ2-7; 7 bases are a match to TRBD1. The CDR3 length is 13 residues. Unmatched junction bases numbered 4, after V lost 6 bases and J lost 2 bases. Germline lookup yields CDR1 MGHDK and CDR2 SYGVNS. The CDR3 nucleotides are TGTGCCAGCAGGGTTACAGGGGCCTACGAGCAGTACTTC. Translation gives CASRVTGAYEQYF.

Many counts were recorded for this clonotype. The chain joins TRBV28 to TRBJ2-5, with D possibly TRBD2 on 5 matching bases. V was cut by 5 bases and J by 2 bases, with 12 bases left in between. The CDR3 loop spans 14 amino acids. Looked up from germline, CDR1 is MDHEN and CDR2 is SYDVKM. The CDR3 protein is CASSISGIQETQYF. The CDR3 DNA is TGTGCCAGCAGTATATCCGGGATACAAGAGACCCAGTACTTC.

The CDR3 is CSARPMERMAHNEQFF. The CDR3 coding sequence is TGCAGTGCTAGACCGATGGAGCGGATGGCTCACAATGAGCAGTTCTTC. This chain links TRBV20-1 with TRBJ2-1; D is possibly TRBD2 (5 bases). Germline CDR1 DFQATT, CDR2 SNEGSKA (reference sequence). The CDR3 runs to 16 residues. Trimming stripped 2 bases from V and 5 bases from J, with 19 bases between.

The J gene is TRBJ2-3, the V gene TRBV5-5; 11 bases map to TRBD2. With V trimmed by 3 bases and J by 4 bases, 7 bases remained unmatched. Germline lookup yields CDR1 SGHKS and CDR2 YYEKEE (reference sequence). This CDR3 is built from 16 residues. The CDR3 region is CASSSPSGRFSDTQYF. The CDR3 region has the DNA TGTGCCAGCAGCTCGCCTAGCGGGAGGTTCTCAGATACGCAGTATTTT.

This clonotype was found many times. The chain joins TRBV2 to TRBJ2-7, with 7 bases matching TRBD1. Per the germline V gene, CDR1 is SNHLY and CDR2 is FYNNEI. J gave up 3 bases and V 1 base, and 12 bases lay outside the gene matches. CDR3 length: 17 residues. CDR3 nucleotide sequence: TGTGCCAGCAGTGAAGGTGTAGTAGGGGGCGCAAACTACGAGCAGTACTTC. Translated: CASSEGVVGGANYEQYF.